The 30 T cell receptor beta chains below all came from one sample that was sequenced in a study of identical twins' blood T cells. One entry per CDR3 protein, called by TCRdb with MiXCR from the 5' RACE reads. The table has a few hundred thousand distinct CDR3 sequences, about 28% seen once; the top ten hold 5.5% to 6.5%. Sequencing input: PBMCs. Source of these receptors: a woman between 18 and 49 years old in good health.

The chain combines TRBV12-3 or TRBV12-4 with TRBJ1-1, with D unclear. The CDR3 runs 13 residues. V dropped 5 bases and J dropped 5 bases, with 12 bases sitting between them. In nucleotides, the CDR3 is TGTGCCAGCAGTGCACAAGAGACGACTGAAGCTTTCTTT. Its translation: CASSAQETTEAFF.

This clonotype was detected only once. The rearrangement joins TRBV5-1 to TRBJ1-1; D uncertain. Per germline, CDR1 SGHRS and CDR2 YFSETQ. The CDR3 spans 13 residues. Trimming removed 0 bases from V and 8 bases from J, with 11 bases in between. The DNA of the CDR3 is TGCGCCAGCAGCTTGGGGAGTTGGAACGAAGCTTTCTTT. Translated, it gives CASSLGSWNEAFF.

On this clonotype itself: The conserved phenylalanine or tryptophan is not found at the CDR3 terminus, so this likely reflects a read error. The CDR3, as DNA: TGTGCCAGCAGCCAAACAGGGGTCTCTGAAGCTTTCCTT. It encodes CASSQTGVSEAFL. This sequence joins TRBV14 and TRBJ1-1, with 7 bases lining up with TRBD1. This CDR3 is built from 13 residues. CDR1 and CDR2 from the germline V gene are SGHDN and FVKESK. Trimming took 2 bases from V and 6 from J; bases not matched to a gene: 3.

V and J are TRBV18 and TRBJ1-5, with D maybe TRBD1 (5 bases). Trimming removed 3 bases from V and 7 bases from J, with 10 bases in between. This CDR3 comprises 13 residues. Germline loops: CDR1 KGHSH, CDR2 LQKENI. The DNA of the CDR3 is TGTGCCAGCTCACCGGGGGACTTGCAGCCCCAGCATTTT. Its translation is CASSPGDLQPQHF.

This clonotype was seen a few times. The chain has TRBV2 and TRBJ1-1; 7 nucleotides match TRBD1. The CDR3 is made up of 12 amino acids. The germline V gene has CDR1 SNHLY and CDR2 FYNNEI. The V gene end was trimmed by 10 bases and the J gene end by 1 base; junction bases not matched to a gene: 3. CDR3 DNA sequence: TGTGCCATGAGGGGGCCGAACACTGAAGCTTTCTTT. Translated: CAMRGPNTEAFF.

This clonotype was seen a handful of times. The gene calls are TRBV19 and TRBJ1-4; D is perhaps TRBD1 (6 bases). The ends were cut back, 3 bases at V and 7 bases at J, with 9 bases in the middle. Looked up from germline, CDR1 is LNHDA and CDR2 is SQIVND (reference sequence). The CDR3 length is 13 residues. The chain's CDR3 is CASSIRGSEKLFF. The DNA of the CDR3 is TGTGCCAGTAGTATCAGGGGTAGTGAAAAACTGTTTTTT. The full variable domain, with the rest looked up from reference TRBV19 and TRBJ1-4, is DGGITQSPKYLFRKEGQNVTLSCEQNLNHDAMYWYRQDPGQGLRLIYYSQIVNDFQKGDIAEGYSVSREKKESFPLTVTSAQKNPTAFYLCASSIRGSEKLFFGSGTQLSVL.

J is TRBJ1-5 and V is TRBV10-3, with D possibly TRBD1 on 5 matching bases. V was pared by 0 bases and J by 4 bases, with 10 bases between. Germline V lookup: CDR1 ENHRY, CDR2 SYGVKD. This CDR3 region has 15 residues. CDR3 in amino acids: CAISESSGINQPQHF. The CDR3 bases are TGTGCCATCAGTGAGTCCTCAGGGATAAATCAGCCCCAGCATTTT.

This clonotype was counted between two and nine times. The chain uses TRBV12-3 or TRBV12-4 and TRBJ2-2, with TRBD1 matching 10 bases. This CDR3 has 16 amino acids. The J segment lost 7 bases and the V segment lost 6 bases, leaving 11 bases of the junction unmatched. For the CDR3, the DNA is TGTGCCAGCAGCTTGGACAGGGGGAACCATATCGGGGAGCTGTTTTTT. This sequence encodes CASSLDRGNHIGELFF.

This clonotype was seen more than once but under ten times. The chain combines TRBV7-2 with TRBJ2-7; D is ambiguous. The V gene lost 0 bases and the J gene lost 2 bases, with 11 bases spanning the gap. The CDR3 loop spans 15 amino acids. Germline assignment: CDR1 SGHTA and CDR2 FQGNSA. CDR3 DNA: TGTGCCAGCAGCTTAGCGGTAGTCGGAACCTACGAGCAGTACTTC. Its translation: CASSLAVVGTYEQYF.

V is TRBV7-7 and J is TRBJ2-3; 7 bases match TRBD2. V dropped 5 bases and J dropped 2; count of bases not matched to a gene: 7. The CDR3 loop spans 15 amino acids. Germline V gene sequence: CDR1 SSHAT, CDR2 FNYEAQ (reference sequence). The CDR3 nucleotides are TGTGCCAGCAGCCCTGGACTAGTACACACAGATACGCAGTATTTT. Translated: CASSPGLVHTDTQYF.

CDR3 residues: CASSPGPAPFYEQYF. The CDR3 DNA is TGTGCCAGTAGTCCCGGTCCGGCACCTTTCTACGAGCAGTACTTC. This rearrangement joins TRBV19 to TRBJ2-7; no clear D. CDR1 and CDR2 from the germline V gene are LNHDA and SQIVND (reference sequence). Trimming took off 5 bases at V and 3 bases at J, with 17 bases between the two ends. The CDR3 runs 15 residues.

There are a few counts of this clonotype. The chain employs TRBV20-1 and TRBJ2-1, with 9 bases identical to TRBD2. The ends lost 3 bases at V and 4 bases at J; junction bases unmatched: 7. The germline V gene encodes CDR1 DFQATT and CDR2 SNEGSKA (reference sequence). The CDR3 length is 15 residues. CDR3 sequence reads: CSARVLAGPYNEQFF. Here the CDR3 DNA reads TGCAGTGCTAGGGTACTAGCGGGTCCATACAATGAGCAGTTCTTC.

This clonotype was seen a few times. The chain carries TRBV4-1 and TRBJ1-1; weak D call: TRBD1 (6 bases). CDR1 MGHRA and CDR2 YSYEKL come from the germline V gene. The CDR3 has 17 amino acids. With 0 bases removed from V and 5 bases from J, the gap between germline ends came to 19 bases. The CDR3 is CASSQDPKGQRKTEAFF. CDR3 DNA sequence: TGCGCCAGCAGCCAAGATCCGAAAGGACAGAGGAAAACTGAAGCTTTCTTT.

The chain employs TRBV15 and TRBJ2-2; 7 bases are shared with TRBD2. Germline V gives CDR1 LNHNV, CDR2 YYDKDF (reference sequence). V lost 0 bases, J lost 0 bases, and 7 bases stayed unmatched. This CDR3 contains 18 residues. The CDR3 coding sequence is TGTGCCACCAGCAGAGACCACCTGAGCGGGGCGAACACCGGGGAGCTGTTTTTT. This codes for CATSRDHLSGANTGELFF.

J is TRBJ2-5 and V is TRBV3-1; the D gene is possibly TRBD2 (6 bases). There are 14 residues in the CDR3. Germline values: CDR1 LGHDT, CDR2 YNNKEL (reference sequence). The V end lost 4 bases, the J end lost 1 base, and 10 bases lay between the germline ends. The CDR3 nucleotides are TGTGCCAGCAGCCCAAGGGACTTCCAAGAGACCCAGTACTTC. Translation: CASSPRDFQETQYF.

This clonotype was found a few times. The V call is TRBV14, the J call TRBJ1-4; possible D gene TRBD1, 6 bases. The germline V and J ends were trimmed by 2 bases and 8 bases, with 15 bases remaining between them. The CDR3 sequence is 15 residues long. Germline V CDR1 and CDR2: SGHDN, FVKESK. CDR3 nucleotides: TGTGCCAGCAGCCAAATGGGGGCCGGAGAGGAAAAACTGTTTTTT. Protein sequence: CASSQMGAGEEKLFF.

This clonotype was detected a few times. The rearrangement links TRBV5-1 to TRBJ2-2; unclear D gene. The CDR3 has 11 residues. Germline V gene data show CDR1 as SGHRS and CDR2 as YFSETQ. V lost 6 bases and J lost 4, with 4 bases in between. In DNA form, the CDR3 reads TGCGCCAGCACCCTCACCGGGGAGCTGTTTTTT. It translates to CASTLTGELFF.

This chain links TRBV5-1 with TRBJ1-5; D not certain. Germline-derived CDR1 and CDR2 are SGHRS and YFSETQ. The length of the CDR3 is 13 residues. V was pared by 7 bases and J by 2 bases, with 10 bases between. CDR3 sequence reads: CASRRERNQPQHF. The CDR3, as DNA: TGCGCCAGCCGACGGGAACGCAATCAGCCCCAGCATTTT.

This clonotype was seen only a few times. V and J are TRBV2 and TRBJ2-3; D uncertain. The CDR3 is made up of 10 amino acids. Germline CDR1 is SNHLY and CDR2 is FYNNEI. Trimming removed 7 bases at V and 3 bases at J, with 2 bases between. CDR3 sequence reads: CASKTDTQYF. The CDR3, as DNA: TGTGCCAGCAAGACAGATACGCAGTATTTT. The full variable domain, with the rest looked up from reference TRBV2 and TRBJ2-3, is EPEVTQTPSHQVTQMGQEVILRCVPISNHLYFYWYRQILGQKVEFLVSFYNNEISEKSEIFDDQFSVERPDGSNFTLKIRSTKLEDSAMYFCASKTDTQYFGPGTRLTVL.

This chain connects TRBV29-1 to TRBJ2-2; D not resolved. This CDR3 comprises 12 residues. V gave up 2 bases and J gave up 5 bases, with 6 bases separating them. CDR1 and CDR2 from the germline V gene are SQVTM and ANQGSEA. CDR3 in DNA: TGCAGCGTTGAATGTGCAACCGGGGAGCTGTTTTTT. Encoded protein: CSVECATGELFF.

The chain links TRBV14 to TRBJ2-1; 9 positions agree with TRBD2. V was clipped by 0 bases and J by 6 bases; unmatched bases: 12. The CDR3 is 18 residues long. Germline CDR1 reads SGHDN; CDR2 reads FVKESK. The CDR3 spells CASSQDPHTSGWINEQFF. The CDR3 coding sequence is TGTGCCAGCAGCCAAGATCCTCACACTAGCGGGTGGATCAATGAGCAGTTCTTC.

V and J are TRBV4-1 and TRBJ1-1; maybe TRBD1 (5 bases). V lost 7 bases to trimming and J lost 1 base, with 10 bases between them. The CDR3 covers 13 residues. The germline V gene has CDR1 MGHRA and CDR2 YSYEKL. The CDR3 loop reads CASNPGQNTEAFF. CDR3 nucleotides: TGCGCCAGCAACCCAGGACAGAACACTGAAGCTTTCTTT.

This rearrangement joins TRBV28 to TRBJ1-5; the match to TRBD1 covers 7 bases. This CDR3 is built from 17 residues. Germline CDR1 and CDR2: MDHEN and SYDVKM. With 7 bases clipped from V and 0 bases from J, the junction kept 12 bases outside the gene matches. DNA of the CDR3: TGTGCCAGCAATGACAGGGTGGGGGTCTATAGCAATCAGCCCCAGCATTTT. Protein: CASNDRVGVYSNQPQHF.

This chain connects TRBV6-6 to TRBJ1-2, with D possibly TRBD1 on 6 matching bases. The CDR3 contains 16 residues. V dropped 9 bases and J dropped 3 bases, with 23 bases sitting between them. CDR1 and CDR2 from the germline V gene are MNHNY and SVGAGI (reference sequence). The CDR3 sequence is CASSPTGAVRDYGYTF. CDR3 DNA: TGTGCCAGTTCTCCCACGGGGGCGGTAAGGGACTATGGCTACACCTTC.

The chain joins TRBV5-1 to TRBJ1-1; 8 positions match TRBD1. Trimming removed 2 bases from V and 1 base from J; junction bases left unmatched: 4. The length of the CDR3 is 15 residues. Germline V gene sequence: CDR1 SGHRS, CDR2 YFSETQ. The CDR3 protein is CASSFPDRGNTEAFF. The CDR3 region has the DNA TGCGCCAGCAGCTTCCCCGACAGGGGGAACACTGAAGCTTTCTTT.

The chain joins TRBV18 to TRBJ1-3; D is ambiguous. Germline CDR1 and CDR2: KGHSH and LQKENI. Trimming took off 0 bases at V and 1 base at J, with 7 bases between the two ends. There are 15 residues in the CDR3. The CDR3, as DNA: TGTGCCAGCTCACCACCTGTAGGGTCTGGAAACACCATATATTTT. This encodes CASSPPVGSGNTIYF.

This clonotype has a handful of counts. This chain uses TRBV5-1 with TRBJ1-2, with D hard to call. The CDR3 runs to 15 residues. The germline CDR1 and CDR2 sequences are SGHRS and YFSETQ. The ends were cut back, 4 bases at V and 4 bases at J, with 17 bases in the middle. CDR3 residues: CASSRSEALPYGYTF. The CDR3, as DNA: TGCGCCAGCAGCCGGTCGGAGGCACTCCCCTATGGCTACACCTTC.

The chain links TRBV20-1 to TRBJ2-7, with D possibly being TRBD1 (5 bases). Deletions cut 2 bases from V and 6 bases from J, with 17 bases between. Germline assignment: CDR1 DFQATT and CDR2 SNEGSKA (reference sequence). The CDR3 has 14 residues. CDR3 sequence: CSARFSRAYTEQYF. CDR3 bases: TGCAGTGCTAGATTCTCCAGGGCCTATACCGAGCAGTACTTC.

The CDR3 DNA reads as TGCAGTGCTTACGACAGGGGAGGAAACACCATATATTTT. This translates into CSAYDRGGNTIYF. V and J are TRBV20-1 and TRBJ1-3, with 8 bases fitting TRBD1. Trimming cost V 5 bases and J 4 bases; bases outside gene matches: 4. Germline V CDR1 and CDR2: DFQATT, SNEGSKA (reference sequence). CDR3 length equals 13 residues.

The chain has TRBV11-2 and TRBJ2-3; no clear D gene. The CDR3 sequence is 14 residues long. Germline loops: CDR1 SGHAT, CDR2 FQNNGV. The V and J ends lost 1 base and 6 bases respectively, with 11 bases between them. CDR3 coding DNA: TGTGCCAGCAGCTTAGCCCCTTTTCGCGATACGCAGTATTTT. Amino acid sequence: CASSLAPFRDTQYF.